This entry concerns a single T cell receptor (beta chain). Its antigen is not known. The data were obtained in a study of blood T cells in healthy people across ages. The authors isolated at least 6 million PBMCs per sample. With a J-beta primer mix and a sample-barcoded 5' primer, a second PCR ran about 7 to 11 cycles. TCRdb re-analysed the 5' RACE reads in MiXCR, keeping a single row per CDR3 protein. The sample lists some 1.4 million distinct CDR3 sequences; approximately 42% were seen once. Study-level points and caveats: Higher diversity and more naive CD4+ cells were features of long-lived donors, compared to aged donors. Age showed a roughly linear inverse relationship with TCR beta diversity per million T cells.

The clonotype originates from a woman aged 18-29 years in good health. The sequenced sample consisted of blood.

The DNA of the CDR3 is TGCAGTGCCGCAGACTTTTCCTACGAGCAGTACTTC. Translated, it gives CSAADFSYEQYF. This chain joins TRBV20-1 and TRBJ2-7; D not resolved. Germline assignment: CDR1 DFQATT and CDR2 SNEGSKA (reference sequence). This CDR3 has 12 residues. V lost 6 bases, J lost 1 base, and 10 bases lay in between.